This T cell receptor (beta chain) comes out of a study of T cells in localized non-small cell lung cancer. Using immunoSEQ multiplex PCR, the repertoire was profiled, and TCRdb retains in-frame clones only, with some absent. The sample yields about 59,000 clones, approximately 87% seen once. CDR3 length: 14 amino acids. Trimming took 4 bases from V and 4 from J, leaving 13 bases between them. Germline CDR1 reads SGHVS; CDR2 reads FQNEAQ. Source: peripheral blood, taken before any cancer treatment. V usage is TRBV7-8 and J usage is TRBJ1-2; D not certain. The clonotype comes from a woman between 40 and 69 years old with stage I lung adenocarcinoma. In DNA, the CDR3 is TGTGCCAGCAGCTCCTGGACTGTGGCCTATGGCTACACCTTC. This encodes CASSSWTVAYGYTF.